Each of the 21 T cell receptor beta chains below was sequenced from the same sample in a study of blood T cell repertoires in COVID-19. Only in-frame clones appear in the TCRdb table, and some are missing; sequencing was by immunoSEQ multiplex PCR. The table has about 170,000 clones, more than 75% seen once. What was sequenced was peripheral blood. The receptors come from a man aged 18-30 years with COVID-19, enrolled during active disease.

This chain links TRBV7-8 with TRBJ2-1, with TRBD2 matching 7 bases. Unmatched junction bases numbered 5, after V lost 2 bases and J lost 4 bases. CDR1 is SGHVS and CDR2 is FQNEAQ in the germline V gene. This CDR3 comprises 15 residues. The CDR3 DNA is TGTGCCAGCAGCTTAAGGGAGGGTGGATACAATGAGCAGTTCTTC. Its translation is CASSLREGGYNEQFF.

This chain joins TRBV15 and TRBJ2-1, with 8 bases lining up with TRBD2. This CDR3 is 14 amino acids long. V gave up 6 bases and J gave up 6 bases; unmatched junction bases: 7. Germline V gene data show CDR1 as LNHNV and CDR2 as YYDKDF (reference sequence). The CDR3, as DNA: TGTGCCACCAGTCCGGGACTAGAGGCCAATGAGCAGTTCTTC. Amino acid sequence: CATSPGLEANEQFF.

This clone was observed a handful of times. Here the CDR3 reads CASSGTTEAFF. For the CDR3, the DNA is TGTGCCTCCTCAGGAACCACTGAAGCTTTCTTT. The chain uses TRBV30 and TRBJ1-1; the D is unclear. The length of the CDR3 is 11 residues. Trimming cost V 7 bases and J 4 bases, with 10 bases left between them. Germline values: CDR1 GTSNPN, CDR2 SVGIG (reference sequence). The variable domain in full, with the rest retrieved from reference TRBV30 and TRBJ1-1, is SQTIHQWPATLVQPVGSPLSLECTVEGTSNPNLYWYRQAAGRGLQLLFYSVGIGQISSEVPQNLSASRPQDRQFILSSKKLLLSDSGFYLCASSGTTEAFFGQGTRLTVV.

The count of this clone is one. This chain uses TRBV7-7 with TRBJ2-7; 7 bases match TRBD1. The V and J ends lost 5 bases and 2 bases, in that order; junction bases with no gene match: 3. The CDR3 has 13 residues. In germline, CDR1 is SSHAT, CDR2 FNYEAQ (reference sequence). CDR3: CASSMGQTYEQYF. The CDR3 DNA follows: TGTGCCAGCAGCATGGGACAGACCTACGAGCAGTACTTC.

This chain uses TRBV30 with TRBJ1-1; 8 nucleotides match TRBD1. V dropped 2 bases and J dropped 0; count of bases not matched to a gene: 2. The CDR3 spans 14 residues. Germline lookup yields CDR1 GTSNPN and CDR2 SVGIG (reference sequence). CDR3 coding DNA: TGTGCCTGGAGTTACAGGGGGATGAACACTGAAGCTTTCTTT. Translated, it gives CAWSYRGMNTEAFF.

The V and J genes are TRBV6-4 and TRBJ1-1; TRBD1 might be the D (5 bases). This CDR3 is built from 13 residues. Germline V gives CDR1 MRHNA, CDR2 SNTAGT. The V end lost 3 bases, the J end lost 3 bases, and 8 bases lay between the germline ends. The CDR3 protein is CASSEDIYTEAFF. CDR3 in DNA: TGTGCCAGCAGTGAGGACATTTACACTGAAGCTTTCTTT.

Points on this clone: The junction departs from germline at one end; a sequencing error may be responsible. The chain couples TRBV9 to TRBJ1-4; 9 nucleotides line up with TRBD1. The CDR3 totals 16 residues. Germline values: CDR1 SGDLS, CDR2 YYNGEE. The CDR3 nucleotides are TGTGCCAGCAGCGGGGGGACAGGGTTCCGTAATGAAAAACTGCTTTTT. Residues: CASSGGTGFRNEKLLF. The entire variable domain, with the rest obtained from reference TRBV9 and TRBJ1-4, is as follows: DSGVTQTPKHLITATGQRVTLRCSPRSGDLSVYWYQQSLDQGLQFLIQYYNGEERAKGNILERFSAQQFPDLHSELNLSSLELGDSALYFCASSGGTGFRNEKLLFGSGTQLSVL.

CDR3 residues: CASSLGGVDEQFF. CDR3 in DNA: TGTGCCAGCAGCTTGGGGGGCGTGGATGAGCAGTTCTTC. The chain combines TRBV5-4 with TRBJ2-1, with D perhaps TRBD1 (5 bases). Germline assignment: CDR1 SGHNT and CDR2 YYREEE (reference sequence). CDR3 length equals 13 residues. V was cut by 0 bases and J by 8 bases, with 9 bases left in between.

CDR3 in DNA: TGTGCCAGTAGTGAGCGGACGGATCACTACGAGCAGTACTTC. Protein product: CASSERTDHYEQYF. The chain carries TRBV19 and TRBJ2-7; D perhaps matches TRBD2 (5 bases). Germline V gives CDR1 LNHDA, CDR2 SQIVND (reference sequence). Trimming shortened V by 5 bases and J by 3 bases, and 14 bases separated the two germline ends. The CDR3 length is 14 residues.

The chain has TRBV19 and TRBJ2-1, with unresolved D. Germline-derived CDR1 and CDR2 are LNHDA and SQIVND (reference sequence). This CDR3 region has 14 residues. V dropped 3 bases and J dropped 2 bases, with 8 bases sitting between them. In DNA form, the CDR3 reads TGTGCCAGTAGTATCAGGCTTGCCTACAATGAGCAGTTCTTC. Translation gives CASSIRLAYNEQFF.

This rearrangement joins TRBV4-3 to TRBJ2-5; D possibly corresponds to TRBD1 (6 bases). Germline assignment: CDR1 LGHNA and CDR2 YSLEER. The germline V and J ends were trimmed by 3 bases and 3 bases, with 11 bases remaining between them. This CDR3 has 14 amino acids. The CDR3 bases are TGCGCCAGCAGCCAGGCCCACAGGGAAGAGACCCAGTACTTC. Protein product: CASSQAHREETQYF.

The chain has TRBV19 and TRBJ2-7; TRBD1 aligns across 7 bases. The CDR3 consists of 15 residues. Germline lookup yields CDR1 LNHDA and CDR2 SQIVND (reference sequence). V lost 4 bases to trimming and J lost 1 base; unmatched junction nucleotides: 7. Here the CDR3 DNA reads TGTGCCAGTAGTAGGGGAACAGGGGTTTCCTACGAGCAGTACTTC. Protein sequence: CASSRGTGVSYEQYF.

J is TRBJ2-2 and V is TRBV11-3, with TRBD2 as a possible D gene (6 bases). There are 15 residues in the CDR3. Trimming stripped 2 bases from V and 3 bases from J, with 10 bases between. Germline loops: CDR1 SGHNT, CDR2 YENEEA. As DNA, the CDR3 is TGTGCCAGCAGCTTAACAGCGGGTTACACCGGGGAGCTGTTTTTT. Its protein product is CASSLTAGYTGELFF. Full variable domain (remainder filled in from reference TRBV11-3 and TRBJ2-2): EAGVVQSPRYKIIEKKQPVAFWCNPISGHNTLYWYLQNLGQGPELLIRYENEEAVDDSQLPKDRFSAERLKGVDSTLKIQPAELGDSAVYLCASSLTAGYTGELFFGEGSRLTVL.

The chain links TRBV25-1 to TRBJ2-1; 10 nucleotides align to TRBD2. Germline lookup yields CDR1 MGHDK and CDR2 SYGVNS. The CDR3 is 16 residues long. V was clipped by 5 bases and J by 2 bases; unmatched bases: 6. Here the CDR3 reads CASSFSLAGAYNEQFF. CDR3 DNA: TGTGCCAGCAGTTTTTCCCTAGCGGGGGCCTACAATGAGCAGTTCTTC.

The chain is built from TRBV2 and TRBJ2-2; 7 bases agree with TRBD2. CDR3 length: 18 amino acids. CDR1 and CDR2 from the germline V gene are SNHLY and FYNNEI. With 3 bases clipped from V and 4 bases from J, the junction kept 14 bases outside the gene matches. CDR3 DNA: TGTGCCAGCAGTGAGTTGACTAGCACCACTACTTCCACCGGGGAGCTGTTTTTT. It is translated as CASSELTSTTTSTGELFF.

This clone was counted once. The rearrangement links TRBV7-8 to TRBJ1-5; D unclear. Germline CDR1 and CDR2: SGHVS and FQNEAQ. V lost 2 bases and J 3 bases, leaving 14 bases between the germline ends. The CDR3 loop spans 16 amino acids. In DNA form, the CDR3 reads TGTGCCAGCAGCTTATTAGGCCGCGGCATCAATCAGCCCCAGCATTTT. It specifies CASSLLGRGINQPQHF.

This sequence joins TRBV27 and TRBJ2-1, with 9 bases lining up with TRBD2. CDR1 and CDR2 from the germline V gene are MNHEY and SMNVEV (reference sequence). The V segment lost 0 bases and the J segment 6 bases; nucleotides outside the gene matches: 6. The CDR3 has 16 residues. The DNA of the CDR3 is TGTGCCAGCAGTTTATCGAGCGGGAGGAGTCTCAATGAGCAGTTCTTC. Encoded protein: CASSLSSGRSLNEQFF.

The J gene is TRBJ1-6, the V gene TRBV28; D uncertain. Trimming pared 1 base from V and 6 bases from J, leaving 4 bases between. Looked up from germline, CDR1 is MDHEN and CDR2 is SYDVKM. The CDR3 contains 13 residues. The CDR3 protein is CASSLSSNSPLHF. The CDR3 DNA sequence: TGTGCCAGCAGTTTATCTTCTAATTCACCCCTCCACTTT. Full variable domain (outside the CDR3, taken from reference TRBV28 and TRBJ1-6): DVKVTQSSRYLVKRTGEKVFLECVQDMDHENMFWYRQDPGLGLRLIYFSYDVKMKEKGDIPEGYSVSREKKERFSLILESASTNQTSMYLCASSLSSNSPLHFGNGTRLTVT.

The chain joins TRBV19 to TRBJ1-5; TRBD1 might be the D (5 bases). CDR1 is LNHDA and CDR2 is SQIVND in the germline V gene (reference sequence). Trimming shortened V by 5 bases and J by 0 bases, and 5 bases separated the two germline ends. This CDR3 region has 13 residues. This chain's CDR3 is CASSDSSNQPQHF. CDR3 nucleotides: TGTGCCAGTAGTGACAGTAGCAATCAGCCCCAGCATTTT. Full variable domain (rest looked up from reference TRBV19 and TRBJ1-5): DGGITQSPKYLFRKEGQNVTLSCEQNLNHDAMYWYRQDPGQGLRLIYYSQIVNDFQKGDIAEGYSVSREKKESFPLTVTSAQKNPTAFYLCASSDSSNQPQHFGDGTRLSIL.

J is TRBJ2-3 and V is TRBV28; possible D gene TRBD1, 5 bases. Germline CDR1 MDHEN, CDR2 SYDVKM. The ends were cut back, 8 bases at V and 8 bases at J, with 14 bases in the middle. The CDR3 is 12 residues long. CDR3 nucleotides: TGTGCCAGCCGGTGGGGCACCGGTACGCAGTATTTT. This gives the protein CASRWGTGTQYF. The full variable domain, rest sourced from reference TRBV28 and TRBJ2-3, is DVKVTQSSRYLVKRTGEKVFLECVQDMDHENMFWYRQDPGLGLRLIYFSYDVKMKEKGDIPEGYSVSREKKERFSLILESASTNQTSMYLCASRWGTGTQYFGPGTRLTVL.

The rearrangement uses TRBV10-1 and TRBJ1-3; D is uncertain. CDR1 and CDR2 from the germline V gene are WNHNN and SYGVQD (reference sequence). The CDR3 loop spans 15 amino acids. Trimming stripped 3 bases from V and 0 bases from J, with 9 bases between. The chain's CDR3 is CASSDPASSGNTIYF. CDR3 sequence (DNA): TGCGCCAGCAGTGACCCCGCGAGCTCTGGAAACACCATATATTTT.